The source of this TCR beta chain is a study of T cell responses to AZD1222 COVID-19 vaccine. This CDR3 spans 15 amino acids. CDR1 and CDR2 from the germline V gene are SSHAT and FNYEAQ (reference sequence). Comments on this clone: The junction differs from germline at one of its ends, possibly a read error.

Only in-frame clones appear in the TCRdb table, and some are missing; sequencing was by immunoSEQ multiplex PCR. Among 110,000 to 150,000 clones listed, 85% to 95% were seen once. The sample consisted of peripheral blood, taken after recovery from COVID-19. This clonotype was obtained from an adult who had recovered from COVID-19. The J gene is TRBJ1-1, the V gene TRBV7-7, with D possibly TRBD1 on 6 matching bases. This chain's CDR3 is CASSSPRGSDTEAFF. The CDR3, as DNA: TGTGCTAGCAGCTCCCCCAGGGGCTCGGATACTGAAGCTTTCTTT.